A single sample is the source of the 13 T cell receptor beta chains below, sequenced in a study of shared clonotypes between healthy human individuals. Repertoires were generated with immunoSEQ multiplex PCR, while TCRdb's copy carries only in-frame clones and drops some. Of roughly 2.2 million clones listed, more than 80% are singletons. Specimen: naive CD4+ T cells from PBMCs. Indicated subset: CD45RA+ positively selected. Receptor source: a man aged 18 to 29 in good health. Some clones in this sample may be carry-over from other donors' samples.

This chain links TRBV10-1 with TRBJ2-7, with D possibly being TRBD1 or TRBD2 (6 bases each). The CDR3 loop spans 14 amino acids. V lost 3 bases, J lost 8 bases, and 17 bases lay in between. Germline CDR1 WNHNN, CDR2 SYGVQD (reference sequence). The CDR3 nucleotides read TGCGCCAGCAGTGAATGGCGGGGTGGGGGGCAGCAGTACTTC. Its translation: CASSEWRGGGQQYF.

The V and J genes are TRBV7-2 and TRBJ2-1, with TRBD2 matching over 10 bases. V lost 1 base, J lost 0 bases, and 3 bases stayed unmatched. Germline V gene data show CDR1 as SGHTA and CDR2 as FQGNSA. CDR3 length equals 17 residues. CDR3 in amino acids: CASSLVLAGASYNEQFF. In nucleotides, the CDR3 is TGTGCCAGCAGCTTAGTTCTAGCGGGAGCCTCCTACAATGAGCAGTTCTTC.

This clone was counted only a few times. V is TRBV7-9 and J is TRBJ2-1, with D tentatively TRBD2 (5 bases). Trimming stripped 2 bases from V and 8 bases from J, with 16 bases between. The CDR3 is 15 amino acids. Germline V CDR1 and CDR2: SEHNR, FQNEAQ (reference sequence). DNA of the CDR3: TGTGCCAGCAGCTTACCTACGGGATCAACACATGAGCAGTTCTTC. Protein product: CASSLPTGSTHEQFF.

In regard to this clone: Other DNA sequences from this sample encode an identical CDR3 as well. CDR3 DNA: TGTGCCAGCAGTTCGGCCGGGACAGGGAAAGAGACCCAGTACTTC. Amino acids: CASSSAGTGKETQYF. The rearrangement links TRBV28 to TRBJ2-5, with 9 bases fitting TRBD1. Germline V gene lookup returns CDR1 MDHEN and CDR2 SYDVKM. The V gene end was trimmed by 4 bases and the J gene end by 3 bases; junction bases not matched to a gene: 6. The CDR3 is 15 amino acids.

This rearrangement joins TRBV28 to TRBJ1-4; 7 nucleotides line up with TRBD1. The CDR3 consists of 14 residues. CDR1 and CDR2 (germline): MDHEN, SYDVKM. V dropped 5 bases and J dropped 8; count of bases not matched to a gene: 8. The CDR3 here is CASSPTTGTEKLFF. The CDR3 region has the DNA TGTGCCAGCAGTCCCACGACAGGGACCGAAAAACTGTTTTTT.

The genes are TRBV7-2 and TRBJ2-3; possibly TRBD2 for D (5 bases). Germline V lookup: CDR1 SGHTA, CDR2 FQGNSA. The germline V and J ends were trimmed by 5 bases and 0 bases, with 18 bases remaining between them. The CDR3 covers 17 residues. This CDR3 is CASSPQTSFWSTDTQYF. DNA of the CDR3: TGTGCCAGCAGCCCCCAAACTAGTTTTTGGAGCACAGATACGCAGTATTTT.

As regards this clone: In the same sample, other DNA sequences code for this CDR3. The CDR3, as DNA: TGTGCCAGCAGCTTTGGAGTTGGGACTGAAGCTTTCTTT. As protein: CASSFGVGTEAFF. J is TRBJ1-1 and V is TRBV7-9; D is unclear. The CDR3 runs to 13 residues. Germline assignment: CDR1 SEHNR and CDR2 FQNEAQ (reference sequence). V was shortened by 3 bases and J by 5 bases, with 10 bases between the two germline ends.

This clone appeared a single time. The chain is built from TRBV10-3 and TRBJ1-1; weak D call: TRBD1 (6 bases). Germline V CDR1 and CDR2: ENHRY, SYGVKD. The CDR3 sequence is 14 residues long. V was shortened by 0 bases and J by 5 bases, with 10 bases between the two germline ends. The CDR3 protein is CAISESQGRTEAFF. CDR3 nucleotides: TGTGCCATCAGTGAGTCGCAGGGGCGGACTGAAGCTTTCTTT.

The chain carries TRBV5-3 and TRBJ1-2, with unresolved D. TRBV5-3 is designated an ORF whose function remains uncertain. V lost 2 bases, J lost 2 bases, and 19 bases lay in between. This CDR3 is 17 amino acids long. CDR3 protein: CARSLSHQLQLNYGYTF. Written as DNA, the CDR3 is TGTGCCAGAAGCTTATCCCACCAGTTGCAGCTAAACTATGGCTACACCTTC.

The chain recombines TRBV28 with TRBJ2-1; D might be TRBD2 (7 bases). Trimming shortened V by 3 bases and J by 6 bases, and 15 bases separated the two germline ends. The CDR3 spans 15 residues. From germline, CDR1 is MDHEN and CDR2 SYDVKM. CDR3 amino acids: CASSLGGASGNEQFF. The CDR3 bases are TGTGCCAGCAGTTTGGGGGGGGCTAGCGGCAATGAGCAGTTCTTC.

The rearrangement links TRBV5-1 to TRBJ2-5; the match to TRBD1 covers 7 bases. Trimming removed 2 bases from V and 4 bases from J; junction bases left unmatched: 5. The CDR3 runs to 14 residues. Germline V gives CDR1 SGHRS, CDR2 YFSETQ. The CDR3 DNA sequence: TGCGCCAGCAGCTTAAGGGACAGTGGAGAGACCCAGTACTTC. Translation gives CASSLRDSGETQYF.

Of note for this clone: This same CDR3 is encoded by further DNA sequences in the sample. The V and J genes are TRBV28 and TRBJ2-7; D is unclear. Per germline, CDR1 MDHEN and CDR2 SYDVKM. V lost 5 bases, J lost 3 bases, and 8 bases lay in between. The CDR3 totals 12 residues. The DNA for the CDR3 is TGTGCCAGCAGTGTGACCCTCTACGAGCAGTACTTC. It yields the protein CASSVTLYEQYF.

The chain is built from TRBV5-6 and TRBJ1-1; D is unresolved. Trimming shortened V by 3 bases and J by 0 bases, and 6 bases separated the two germline ends. The CDR3 runs to 13 residues. Germline-derived CDR1 and CDR2 are SGHDT and YYEEEE. The CDR3 loop reads CASSWYMNTEAFF. The CDR3 coding sequence is TGTGCCAGCAGCTGGTACATGAACACTGAAGCTTTCTTT.